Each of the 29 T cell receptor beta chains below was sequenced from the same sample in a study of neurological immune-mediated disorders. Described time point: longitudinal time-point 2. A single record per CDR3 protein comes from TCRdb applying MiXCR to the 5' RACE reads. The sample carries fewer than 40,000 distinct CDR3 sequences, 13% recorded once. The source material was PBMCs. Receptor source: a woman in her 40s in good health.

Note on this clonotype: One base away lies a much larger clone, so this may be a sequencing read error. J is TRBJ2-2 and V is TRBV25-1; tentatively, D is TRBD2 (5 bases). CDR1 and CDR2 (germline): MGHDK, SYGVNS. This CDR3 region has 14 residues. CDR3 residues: CASSELGNTGEMFF. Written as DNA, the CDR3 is TGTGCCAGCAGTGAATTGGGCAACACCGGGGAGATGTTTTTT. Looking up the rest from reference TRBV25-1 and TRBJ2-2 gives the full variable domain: EADIYQTPRYLVIGTGKKITLECSQTMGHDKMYWYQQDPGMELHLIHYSYGVNSTEKGDLSSESTVSRIRTEHFPLTLESARPSHTSQYLCASSELGNTGEMFFGEGSRLTVL.

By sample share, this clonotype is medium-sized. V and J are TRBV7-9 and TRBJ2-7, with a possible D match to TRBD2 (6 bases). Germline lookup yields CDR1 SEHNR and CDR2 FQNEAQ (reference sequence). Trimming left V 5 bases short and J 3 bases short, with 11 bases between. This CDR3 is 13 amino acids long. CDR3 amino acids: CASSLGTLYEQYF. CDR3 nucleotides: TGTGCCAGCAGCCTCGGGACTCTCTACGAGCAGTACTTC.

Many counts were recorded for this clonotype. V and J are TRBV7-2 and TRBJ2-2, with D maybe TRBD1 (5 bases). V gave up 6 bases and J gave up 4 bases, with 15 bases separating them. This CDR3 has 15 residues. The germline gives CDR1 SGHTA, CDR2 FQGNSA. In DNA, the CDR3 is TGTGCCAGCAGGGTTGCCAGGGCGATCACCGGGGAGCTGTTTTTT. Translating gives CASRVARAITGELFF. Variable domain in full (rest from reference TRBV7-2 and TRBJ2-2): GAGVSQSPSNKVTEKGKDVELRCDPISGHTALYWYRQSLGQGLEFLIYFQGNSAPDKSGLPSDRFSAERTGGSVSTLTIQRTQQEDSAVYLCASRVARAITGELFFGEGSRLTVL.

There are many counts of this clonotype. The CDR3 sequence is CASSNTDRDKTQYF. The CDR3 region has the DNA TGTGCCAGCAGCAACACCGACAGGGACAAGACCCAGTACTTC. V and J are TRBV5-6 and TRBJ2-5, with 7 bases fitting TRBD1. The CDR3 covers 14 residues. CDR1 is SGHDT and CDR2 is YYEEEE in the germline V gene. With 4 bases clipped from V and 6 bases from J, the junction kept 9 bases outside the gene matches.

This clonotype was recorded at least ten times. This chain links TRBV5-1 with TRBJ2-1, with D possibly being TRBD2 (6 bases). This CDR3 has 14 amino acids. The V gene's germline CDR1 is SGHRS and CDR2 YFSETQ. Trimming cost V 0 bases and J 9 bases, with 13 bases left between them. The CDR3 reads CASSLVRARGEQFF. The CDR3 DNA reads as TGCGCCAGCAGCTTGGTTCGGGCGCGGGGTGAGCAGTTCTTC.

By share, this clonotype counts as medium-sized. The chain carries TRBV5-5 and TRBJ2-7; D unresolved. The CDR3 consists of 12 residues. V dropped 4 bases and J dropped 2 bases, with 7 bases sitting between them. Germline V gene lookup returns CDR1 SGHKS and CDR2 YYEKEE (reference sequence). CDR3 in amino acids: CASSPFAYEQYF. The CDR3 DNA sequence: TGTGCCAGCAGCCCCTTTGCCTACGAGCAGTACTTC.

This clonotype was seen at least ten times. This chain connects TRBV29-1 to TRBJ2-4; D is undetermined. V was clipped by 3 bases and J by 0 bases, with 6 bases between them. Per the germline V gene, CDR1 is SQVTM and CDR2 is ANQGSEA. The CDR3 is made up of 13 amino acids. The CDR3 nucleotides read TGCAGCGTTGAGGTGGTAGCCAAAAACATTCAGTACTTC. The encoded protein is CSVEVVAKNIQYF.

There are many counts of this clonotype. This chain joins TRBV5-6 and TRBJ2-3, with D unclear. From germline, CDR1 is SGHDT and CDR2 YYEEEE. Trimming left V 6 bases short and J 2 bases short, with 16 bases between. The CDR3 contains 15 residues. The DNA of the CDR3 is TGTGCCAGCACCATTAATCCCCCCGACACAGATACGCAGTATTTT. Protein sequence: CASTINPPDTDTQYF.

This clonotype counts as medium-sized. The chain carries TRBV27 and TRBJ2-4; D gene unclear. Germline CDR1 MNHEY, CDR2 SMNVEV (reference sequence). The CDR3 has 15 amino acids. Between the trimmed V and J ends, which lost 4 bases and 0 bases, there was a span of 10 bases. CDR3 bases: TGTGCCAGCAGTTCCGCGTCCGTAGCCAAAAACATTCAGTACTTC. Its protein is CASSSASVAKNIQYF.

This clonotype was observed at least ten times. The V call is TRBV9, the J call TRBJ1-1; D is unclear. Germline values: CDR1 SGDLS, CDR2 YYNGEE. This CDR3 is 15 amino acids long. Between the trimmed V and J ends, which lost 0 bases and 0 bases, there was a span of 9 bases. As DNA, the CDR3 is TGTGCCAGCAGCGTAGGTATCGAATTGAACACTGAAGCTTTCTTT. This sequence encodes CASSVGIELNTEAFF.

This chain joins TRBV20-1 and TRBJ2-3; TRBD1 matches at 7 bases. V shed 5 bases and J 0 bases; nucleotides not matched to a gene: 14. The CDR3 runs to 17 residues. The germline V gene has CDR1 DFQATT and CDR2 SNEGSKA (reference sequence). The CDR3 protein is CSAEARGTPGSTDTQYF. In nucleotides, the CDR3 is TGCAGTGCTGAGGCCAGGGGGACCCCTGGAAGCACAGATACGCAGTATTTT.

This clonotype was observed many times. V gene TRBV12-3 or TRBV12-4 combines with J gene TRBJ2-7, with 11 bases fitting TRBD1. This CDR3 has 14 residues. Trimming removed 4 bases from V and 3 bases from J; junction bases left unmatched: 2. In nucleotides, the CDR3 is TGTGCCAGCAGTTGGACAGGGGGCGGCTACGAGCAGTACTTC. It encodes CASSWTGGGYEQYF.

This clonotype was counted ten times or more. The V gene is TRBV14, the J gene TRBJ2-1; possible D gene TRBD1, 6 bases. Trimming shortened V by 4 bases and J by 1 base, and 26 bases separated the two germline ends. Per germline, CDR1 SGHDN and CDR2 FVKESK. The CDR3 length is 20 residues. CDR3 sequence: CASSPSSGQPLLWSYNEQFF. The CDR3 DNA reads TGTGCCAGCAGCCCTTCTAGTGGACAGCCCTTGCTGTGGTCCTACAATGAGCAGTTCTTC. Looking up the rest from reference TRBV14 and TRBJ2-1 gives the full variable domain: EAGVTQFPSHSVIEKGQTVTLRCDPISGHDNLYWYRRVMGKEIKFLLHFVKESKQDESGMPNNRFLAERTGGTYSTLKVQPAELEDSGVYFCASSPSSGQPLLWSYNEQFFGPGTRLTVL.

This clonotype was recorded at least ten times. This chain's CDR3 is CASSVRSLNTGELFF. CDR3 DNA sequence: TGTGCCAGCAGCGTAAGAAGTCTGAACACCGGGGAGCTGTTTTTT. The chain carries TRBV9 and TRBJ2-2; D remains ambiguous. V lost 1 base and J lost 1, with 8 bases in between. The CDR3 length is 15 residues. CDR1 SGDLS and CDR2 YYNGEE come from the germline V gene.

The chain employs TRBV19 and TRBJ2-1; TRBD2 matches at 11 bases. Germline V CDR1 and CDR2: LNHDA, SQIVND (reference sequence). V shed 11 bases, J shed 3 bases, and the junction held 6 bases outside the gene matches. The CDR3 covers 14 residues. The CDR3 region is CAASSGGSYNEQFF. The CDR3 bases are TGTGCCGCATCTAGCGGGGGGAGCTACAATGAGCAGTTCTTC.

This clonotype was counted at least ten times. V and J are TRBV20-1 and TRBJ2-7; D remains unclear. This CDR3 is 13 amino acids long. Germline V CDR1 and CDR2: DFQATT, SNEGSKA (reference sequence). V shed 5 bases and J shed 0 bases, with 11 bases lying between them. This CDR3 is CSAAPQASYEQYF. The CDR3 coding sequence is TGCAGTGCTGCGCCCCAGGCCTCCTACGAGCAGTACTTC.

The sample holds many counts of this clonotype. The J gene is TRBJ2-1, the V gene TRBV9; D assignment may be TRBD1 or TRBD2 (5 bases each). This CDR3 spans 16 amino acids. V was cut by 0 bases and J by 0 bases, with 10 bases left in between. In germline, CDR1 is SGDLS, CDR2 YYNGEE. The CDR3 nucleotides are TGTGCCAGCAGCGTAGACGGGGCCGCCTCCTACAATGAGCAGTTCTTC. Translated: CASSVDGAASYNEQFF.

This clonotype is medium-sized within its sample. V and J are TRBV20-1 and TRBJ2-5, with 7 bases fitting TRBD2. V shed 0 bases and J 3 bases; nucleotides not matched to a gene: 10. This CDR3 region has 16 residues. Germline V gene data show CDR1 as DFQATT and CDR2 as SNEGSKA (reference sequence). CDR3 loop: CSARDVGGFAEETQYF. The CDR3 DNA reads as TGCAGTGCTAGAGATGTGGGGGGGTTTGCTGAAGAGACCCAGTACTTC.

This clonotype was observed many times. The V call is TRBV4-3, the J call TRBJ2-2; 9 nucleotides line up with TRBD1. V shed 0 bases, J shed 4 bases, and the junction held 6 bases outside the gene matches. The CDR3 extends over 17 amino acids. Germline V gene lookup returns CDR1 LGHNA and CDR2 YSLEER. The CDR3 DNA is TGCGCCAGCAGCCAAGACACAGGGGGACAGGGCACCGGGGAGCTGTTTTTT. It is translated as CASSQDTGGQGTGELFF.

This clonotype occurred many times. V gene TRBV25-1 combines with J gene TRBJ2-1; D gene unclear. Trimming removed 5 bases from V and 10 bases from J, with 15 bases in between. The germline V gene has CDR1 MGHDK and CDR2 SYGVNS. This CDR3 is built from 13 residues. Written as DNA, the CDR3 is TGTGCCAGCAGTCTAGGGCCTGTCCTGGAGCAGTTCTTC. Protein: CASSLGPVLEQFF.

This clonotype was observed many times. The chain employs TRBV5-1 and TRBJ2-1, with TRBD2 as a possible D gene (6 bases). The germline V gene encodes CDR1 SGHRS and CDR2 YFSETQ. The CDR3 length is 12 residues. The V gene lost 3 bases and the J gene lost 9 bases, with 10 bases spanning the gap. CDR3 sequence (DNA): TGCGCCAGCAGCTGGGGGGAAAGTGAGCAGTTCTTC. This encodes CASSWGESEQFF.

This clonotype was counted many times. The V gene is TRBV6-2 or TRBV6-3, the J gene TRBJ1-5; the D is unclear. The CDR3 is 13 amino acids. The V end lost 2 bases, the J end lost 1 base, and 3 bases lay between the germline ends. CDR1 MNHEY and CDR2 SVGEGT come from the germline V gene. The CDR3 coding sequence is TGTGCCAGCAGTTACACGAGCAATCAGCCCCAGCATTTT. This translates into CASSYTSNQPQHF.

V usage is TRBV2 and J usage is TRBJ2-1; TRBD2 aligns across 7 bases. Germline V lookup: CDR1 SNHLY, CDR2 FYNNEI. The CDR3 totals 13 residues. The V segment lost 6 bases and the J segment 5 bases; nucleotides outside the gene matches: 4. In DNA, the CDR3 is TGTGCCAGCAGGGTCGCGGGGGACAATGAGCAGTTCTTC. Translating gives CASRVAGDNEQFF.

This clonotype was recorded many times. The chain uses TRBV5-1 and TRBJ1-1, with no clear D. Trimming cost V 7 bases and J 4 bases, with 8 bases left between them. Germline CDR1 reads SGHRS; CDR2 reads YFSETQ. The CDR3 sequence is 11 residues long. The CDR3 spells CASRMATEAFF. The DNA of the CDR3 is TGCGCCAGCCGGATGGCCACTGAAGCTTTCTTT.

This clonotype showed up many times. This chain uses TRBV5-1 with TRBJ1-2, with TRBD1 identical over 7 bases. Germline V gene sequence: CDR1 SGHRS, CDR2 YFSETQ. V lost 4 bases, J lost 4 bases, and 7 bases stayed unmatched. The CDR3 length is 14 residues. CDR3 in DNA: TGCGCCAGCAGCCCCGGGACAGACATCTATGGCTACACCTTC. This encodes CASSPGTDIYGYTF.

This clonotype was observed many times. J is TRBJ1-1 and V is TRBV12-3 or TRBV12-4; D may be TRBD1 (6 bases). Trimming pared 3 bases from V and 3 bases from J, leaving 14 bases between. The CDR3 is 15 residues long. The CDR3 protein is CASSFAGGGYTEAFF. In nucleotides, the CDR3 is TGTGCCAGCAGTTTCGCCGGAGGGGGATACACTGAAGCTTTCTTT.

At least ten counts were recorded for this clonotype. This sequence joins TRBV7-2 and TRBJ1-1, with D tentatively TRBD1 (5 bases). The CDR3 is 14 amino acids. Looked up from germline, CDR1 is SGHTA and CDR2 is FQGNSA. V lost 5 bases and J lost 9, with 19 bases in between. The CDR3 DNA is TGTGCCAGCAGCCCAGACCCAGTGGGGGGGAAAGCTTTCTTT. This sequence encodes CASSPDPVGGKAFF.

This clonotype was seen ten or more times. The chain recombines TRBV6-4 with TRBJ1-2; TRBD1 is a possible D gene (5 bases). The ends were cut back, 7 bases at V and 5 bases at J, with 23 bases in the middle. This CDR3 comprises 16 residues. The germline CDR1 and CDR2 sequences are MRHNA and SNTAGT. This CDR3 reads CASNRGVASNYYGYTF. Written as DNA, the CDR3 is TGTGCCAGCAACCGGGGGGTGGCATCTAACTATTATGGCTACACCTTC.

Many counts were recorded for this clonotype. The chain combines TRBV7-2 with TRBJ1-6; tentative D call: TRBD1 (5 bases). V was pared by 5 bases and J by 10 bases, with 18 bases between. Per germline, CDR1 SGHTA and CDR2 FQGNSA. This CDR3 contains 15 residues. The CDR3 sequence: CASSRFAGEGSPLHF. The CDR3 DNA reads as TGTGCCAGCAGCCGATTTGCGGGGGAAGGATCACCCCTCCACTTT.